This T cell receptor (beta chain) derives from a study of blood T cell repertoires in COVID-19. Study as a whole: Donors in the United States, Italy and Spain gave samples during acute or convalescent COVID-19. T cells, B-cell-depleted T cells, or PBMCs supplied cDNA or gDNA.

This CDR3 contains 15 residues. Germline values: CDR1 KGHSH, CDR2 LQKENI. V lost 6 bases, J lost 1 base, and 15 bases lay in between. Per the study methods: Quantification of nucleated cells was approximated via reference gene primer amplification. Generated by immunoSEQ multiplex PCR, the TCRdb table keeps only in-frame clones and is missing some. V and J calls and clone size are given by that table; D and trimming were obtained from the DNA. The table lists 130,000 to 150,000 clones, about 82% of them singletons, with 2.5% to 3% in the top ten. Sequencing was done on a sample of peripheral blood. The chain recombines TRBV18 with TRBJ2-5; the D gene is possibly TRBD1 (5 bases). This sequence was found in a woman aged 40-49 years with active or convalescent COVID-19. CDR3 coding DNA: TGTGCCAGCTCGTCACAGGCTCCGATCCAAGAGACCCAGTACTTC. It specifies CASSSQAPIQETQYF.